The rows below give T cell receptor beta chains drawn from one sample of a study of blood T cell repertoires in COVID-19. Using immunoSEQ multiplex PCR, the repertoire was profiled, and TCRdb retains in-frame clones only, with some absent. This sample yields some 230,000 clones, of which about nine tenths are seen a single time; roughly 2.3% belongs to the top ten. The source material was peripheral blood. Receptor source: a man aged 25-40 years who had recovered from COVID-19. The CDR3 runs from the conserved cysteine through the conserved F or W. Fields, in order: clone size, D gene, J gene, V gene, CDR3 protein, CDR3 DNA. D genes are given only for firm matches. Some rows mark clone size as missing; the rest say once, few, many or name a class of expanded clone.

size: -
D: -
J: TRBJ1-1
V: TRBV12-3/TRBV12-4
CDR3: CASSLRRNTEAFF
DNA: TGTGCCAGCAGTTTACGTCGGAACACTGAAGCTTTCTTT

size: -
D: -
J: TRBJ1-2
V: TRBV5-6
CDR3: CASPLVDSGYTF
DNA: TGTGCCAGCCCCCTAGTCGATTCGGGCTACACCTTC

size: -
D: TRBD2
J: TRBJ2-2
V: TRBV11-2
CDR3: CASSFSGGVNTGELFF
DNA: TGTGCCAGCAGCTTTAGCGGGGGGGTAAACACCGGGGAGCTGTTTTTT

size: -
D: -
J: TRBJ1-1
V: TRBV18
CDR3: CASSPRQLNTEAFF
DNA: TGTGCCAGCTCACCACGACAGCTGAACACTGAAGCTTTCTTT

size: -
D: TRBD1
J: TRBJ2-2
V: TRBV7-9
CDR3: CASSLAHTGGPGELFF
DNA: TGTGCCAGCAGCTTAGCGCATACAGGGGGCCCCGGGGAGCTGTTTTTT

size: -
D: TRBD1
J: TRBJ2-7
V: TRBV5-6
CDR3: CASTSGTGSYEQYF
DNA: TGTGCCAGCACCTCCGGGACAGGGAGTTACGAGCAGTACTTC

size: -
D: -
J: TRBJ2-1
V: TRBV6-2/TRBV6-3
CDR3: CASSPRVGVSSRNEQFF
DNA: TGTGCCAGCAGTCCCCGGGTAGGGGTGTCATCTAGGAATGAGCAGTTCTTC

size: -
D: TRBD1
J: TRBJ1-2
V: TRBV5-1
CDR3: CASSLRTGRSYGYTF
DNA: TGCGCCAGCAGCTTGAGGACAGGAAGGAGCTATGGCTACACCTTC

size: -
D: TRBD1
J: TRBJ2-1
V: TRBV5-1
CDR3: CASSSSPGQANEQFF
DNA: TGCGCCAGCAGCTCGTCTCCGGGACAGGCTAATGAGCAGTTCTTC

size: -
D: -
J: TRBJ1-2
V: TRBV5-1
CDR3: CASSRGGEGRYGYTF
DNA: TGCGCCAGCAGCAGAGGAGGGGAAGGTCGCTATGGCTACACCTTC

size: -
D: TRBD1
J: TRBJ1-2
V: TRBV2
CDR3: CASSTPGQASYGYTF
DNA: TGTGCCAGCAGTACCCCGGGACAGGCCTCCTATGGCTACACCTTC

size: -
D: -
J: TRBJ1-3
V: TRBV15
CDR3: CATSTNSGNTIYF
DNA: TGTGCCACCAGCACAAACTCTGGAAACACCATATATTTT

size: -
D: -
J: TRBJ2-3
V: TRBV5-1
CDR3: CASSLGGTSTDTQYF
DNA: TGCGCCAGCAGCTTGGGCGGGACTAGCACAGATACGCAGTATTTT

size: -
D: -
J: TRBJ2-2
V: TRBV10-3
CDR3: CAISESVRNTGELFF
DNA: TGTGCCATCAGTGAGTCAGTCAGAAACACCGGGGAGCTGTTTTTT

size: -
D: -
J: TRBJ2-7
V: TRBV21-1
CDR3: CASSKRKTGDAHEQYF
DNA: TGTGCCAGCAGCAAACGGAAGACAGGGGATGCCCACGAGCAGTACTTC

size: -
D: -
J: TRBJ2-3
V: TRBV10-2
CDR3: CASRFDGVVTDTQYF
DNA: TGCGCCAGCAGATTTGACGGGGTCGTAACAGATACGCAGTATTTT

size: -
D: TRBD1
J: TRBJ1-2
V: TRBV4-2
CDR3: CASSQGDRGLAGYTF
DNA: TGTGCCAGCAGCCAAGGGGACAGGGGGCTGGCTGGCTACACCTTC

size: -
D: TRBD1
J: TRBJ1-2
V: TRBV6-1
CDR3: CASSERTGNNYGYTF
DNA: TGTGCCAGCAGTGAACGGACAGGAAATAACTATGGCTACACCTTC

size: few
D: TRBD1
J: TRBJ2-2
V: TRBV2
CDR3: CASSSGQGIFLELFF
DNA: TGTGCCAGCAGTTCGGGACAGGGGATTTTCCTGGAGCTGTTTTTT

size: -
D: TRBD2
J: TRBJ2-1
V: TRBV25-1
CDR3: CASSERNGGGSYNEQFF
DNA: TGTGCCAGCAGTGAACGGAATGGGGGGGGATCCTACAATGAGCAGTTCTTC

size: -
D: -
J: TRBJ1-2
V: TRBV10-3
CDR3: CAMATGYNYGYTF
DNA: TGTGCCATGGCGACAGGTTACAACTATGGCTACACCTTC

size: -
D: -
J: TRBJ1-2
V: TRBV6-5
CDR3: CASSRTVLSNYGYTF
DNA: TGTGCCAGCAGTAGGACAGTTCTTTCTAACTATGGCTACACCTTC

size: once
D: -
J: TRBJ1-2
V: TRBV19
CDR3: CASSTVGRGGYTF
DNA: TGTGCCAGTAGTACAGTCGGACGGGGTGGCTACACCTTC

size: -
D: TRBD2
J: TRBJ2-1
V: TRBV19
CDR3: CASSLGLAGVDEQFF
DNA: TGTGCCAGTAGTCTCGGACTAGCCGGGGTGGATGAGCAGTTCTTC

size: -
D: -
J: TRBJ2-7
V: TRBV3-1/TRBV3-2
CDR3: CASSQENEQYF
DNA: TGTGCCAGCAGCCAGGAGAACGAGCAGTACTTC

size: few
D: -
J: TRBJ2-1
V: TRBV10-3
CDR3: CATGRAGEGEQFF
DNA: TGTGCCACTGGACGAGCAGGGGAAGGTGAGCAGTTCTTC

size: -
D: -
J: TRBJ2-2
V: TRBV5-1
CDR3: CASSPGENTGELFF
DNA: TGCGCCAGCAGCCCCGGGGAGAACACCGGGGAGCTGTTTTTT

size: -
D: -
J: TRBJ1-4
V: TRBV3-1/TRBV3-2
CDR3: CASSQEPAGKLFF
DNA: TGTGCCAGCAGCCAAGAGCCTGCGGGGAAACTGTTTTTT

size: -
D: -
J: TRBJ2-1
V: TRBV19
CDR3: CASSIYRLEDNEQFF
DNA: TGTGCCAGTAGTATTTACAGATTGGAGGACAATGAGCAGTTCTTC

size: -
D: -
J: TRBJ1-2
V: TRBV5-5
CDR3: CASSIDRLNYGYTF
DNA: TGTGCCAGCAGCATTGACAGGCTTAACTATGGCTACACCTTC

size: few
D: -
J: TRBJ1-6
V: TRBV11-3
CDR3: CASSLDSSYNSPLHF
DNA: TGTGCCAGCAGCTTAGATAGCTCCTATAATTCACCCCTCCACTTT

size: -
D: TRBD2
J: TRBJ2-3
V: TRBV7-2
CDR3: CASLLAGGISTDTQYF
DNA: TGTGCCAGCCTACTAGCGGGGGGAATTAGCACAGATACGCAGTATTTT

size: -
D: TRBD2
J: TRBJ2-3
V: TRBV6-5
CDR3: CASSRAGDTQYF
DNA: TGTGCCAGCAGTAGAGCGGGGGATACGCAGTATTTT

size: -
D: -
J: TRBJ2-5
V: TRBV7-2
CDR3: CASSLNTGKETQYF
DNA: TGTGCCAGCAGCTTAAATACAGGGAAAGAGACCCAGTACTTC

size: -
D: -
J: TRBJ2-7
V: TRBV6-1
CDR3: CASSEGGVTYF
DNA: TGTGCCAGCAGTGAAGGGGGCGTTACGTACTTC